Listed below are T cell receptor beta chains from one sample, sequenced in a study of regulatory T cells in long-lasting Graves disease. MiXCR was run by TCRdb on the multiplex PCR reads, yielding one entry per CDR3 protein. The table records a few hundred thousand distinct CDR3 sequences, approximately 23% of them present only once. The sample in question was peripheral blood mononuclear cells (PBMCs), obtained when the disease was refractory, from a patient treated with antithyroid drugs. These receptors were collected from a woman aged 40 to 49 with Graves disease. Both conserved end residues are part of each CDR3. D genes are given only for firm matches. Where a row states a size, it is once, few, many or the class of an expanded clone; other rows omit it.

j_call: TRBJ1-3
d_call: .
clone_size: many
v_call: TRBV2
cdr3_aa: CASSGQGNTIYF
cdr3_nt: TGTGCCAGCAGTGGGCAAGGAAACACCATATATTTT

j_call: TRBJ2-7
d_call: TRBD2
clone_size: .
v_call: TRBV28
cdr3_aa: CASSYWGGGSYEQYF
cdr3_nt: TGTGCCAGCAGTTACTGGGGGGGGGGCTCCTACGAGCAGTACTTC

j_call: TRBJ2-5
d_call: TRBD2
clone_size: many
v_call: TRBV7-2
cdr3_aa: CASRRTSGSETQYF
cdr3_nt: TGTGCCAGCAGAAGGACTAGCGGGAGTGAGACCCAGTACTTC

j_call: TRBJ1-3
d_call: .
clone_size: .
v_call: TRBV9
cdr3_aa: CASSVAPQTSGNTIYF
cdr3_nt: TGTGCCAGCAGCGTTGCACCGCAGACCTCTGGAAACACCATATATTTT

j_call: TRBJ1-6
d_call: .
clone_size: few
v_call: TRBV2
cdr3_aa: CASSDAGAIYNSPLHF
cdr3_nt: TGTGCCAGCAGTGACGCAGGGGCCATCTATAATTCACCCCTCCACTTT

j_call: TRBJ2-1
d_call: .
clone_size: .
v_call: TRBV6-1
cdr3_aa: CASSTYGPPAYNEQFF
cdr3_nt: TGTGCCAGCAGTACCTACGGACCACCGGCCTACAATGAGCAGTTCTTC

j_call: TRBJ1-1
d_call: .
clone_size: .
v_call: TRBV29-1
cdr3_aa: CSVQRGRGNTEAFF
cdr3_nt: TGCAGCGTTCAGCGGGGTAGGGGGAACACTGAAGCTTTCTTT

j_call: TRBJ1-5
d_call: TRBD1
clone_size: many
v_call: TRBV20-1
cdr3_aa: CSARKPQGANQPQHF
cdr3_nt: TGCAGTGCTCGTAAACCTCAGGGGGCTAATCAGCCCCAGCATTTT

j_call: TRBJ1-1
d_call: .
clone_size: .
v_call: TRBV14
cdr3_aa: CASPPPSVTGTEAFF
cdr3_nt: TGTGCCAGCCCACCACCATCGGTGACGGGCACTGAAGCTTTCTTT

j_call: TRBJ2-7
d_call: TRBD2
clone_size: .
v_call: TRBV20-1
cdr3_aa: CSAPIAGVLSYEQYF
cdr3_nt: TGCAGTGCACCCATAGCGGGAGTACTCTCCTACGAGCAGTACTTC